Described below is a single T cell receptor (beta chain) sequence and its context. Its target is not known. Sequencing was performed with immunoSEQ multiplex PCR; in TCRdb, only in-frame clones are kept and a portion is missing. The data show more than 2 million clones, just under 95% seen once. V was pared by 5 bases and J by 2 bases, with 13 bases between. This CDR3 contains 14 residues. Germline loops: CDR1 LNHDA, CDR2 SQIVND (reference sequence). Naive CD8 isolation took CD45RO-negative cells positively selected for CCR7 and excluded terminally differentiated effector memory CD45RA+ cells. The entry originates in a study of shared clonotypes between healthy human individuals. Findings and caveats of the study: The donor pool, a small one, limited the genetic and exposure-history diversity represented. A handful of donors had around 5% of their naive CD4 clonotypes in common. Sequencing depth was expected to affect clonotype sharing among donors.

This TCR was recovered from a man between 18 and 29 years old in good health. Some clones in this sample may be carry-over from other donors' samples. The chain employs TRBV19 and TRBJ2-7; D could derive from TRBD1 or TRBD2 (6 bases each). The sequenced sample consisted of naive CD8+ T cells from PBMCs. Written as DNA, the CDR3 is TGTGCCAGTAGTTCCTCGGGGGCCGCCTACGAGCAGTACTTC. Its translation: CASSSSGAAYEQYF.